Listed below are T cell receptor beta chains from one sample, sequenced in a study of technical replicates of blood from a few donors. The table came from immunoSEQ multiplex PCR; TCRdb's copy has only in-frame clones and leaves some out. The sample lists over 55,000 clones; approximately 84% were seen once. The specimen sequenced was PBMCs. The receptors were sampled from a human donor in good health. Some clones in this sample may be carry-over from other donors' samples. The CDR3 runs from the conserved cysteine through the conserved F or W. A D gene is named only where the DNA matches it firmly.

v_gene	j_gene	d_gene	CDR3aa
TRBV7-3	TRBJ2-7	TRBD2	CASSSGLGHEQYF
TRBV5-6	TRBJ2-5	.	CASSLNGNRETQYF
TRBV2	TRBJ1-6	TRBD1	CASRGTGRNSPLHF
TRBV5-6	TRBJ2-7	.	CASSLAREQYF
TRBV6-5	TRBJ1-1	TRBD1	CASSQGAWNTEAFF
TRBV13	TRBJ2-5	TRBD2	CASSLKRSGGKETQYF
TRBV27	TRBJ2-7	.	CASNTSYEQYF
TRBV7-2	TRBJ2-3	.	CASSLRGIGGLTDTQYF
TRBV5-1	TRBJ1-1	TRBD1	CASSLEEGAGAFF
TRBV5-1	TRBJ2-3	.	CASSRATALEDTQYF
TRBV7-2	TRBJ2-7	TRBD2	CASSLTASGRIEQYF
TRBV6-6	TRBJ2-1	TRBD2	CASSSGGGLGEQFF
TRBV5-1	TRBJ2-5	TRBD2	CASGGGSGSETQYF
TRBV7-3	TRBJ2-1	TRBD2	CASSLNLAGSYNEQFF
TRBV30	TRBJ1-1	.	CAWSPSHQVLTTEAFF
TRBV12-5	TRBJ1-3	.	CASRGGRISGNTIYF
TRBV6-5	TRBJ1-5	.	CASSRTGNQPQHF
TRBV7-2	TRBJ1-2	.	CASSFSTYGYTF
TRBV7-8	TRBJ2-1	TRBD2	CASSLYREAGDEQFF
TRBV29-1	TRBJ1-1	.	CSVEGAGAGTEAFF
TRBV6-1	TRBJ1-6	.	CASSDNGSNSPLHF
TRBV6-5	TRBJ1-2	.	CASSYSEQTVVRGYTF
TRBV5-1	TRBJ2-7	TRBD1	CASTGDRGPYEQYF
TRBV5-6	TRBJ2-7	TRBD2	CASSQAGALYEQYF
TRBV7-9	TRBJ1-1	.	CASSGRTVNTEAFF
TRBV23-1	TRBJ1-4	.	CASSPEAGLTLRDSNEKLFF
TRBV10-3	TRBJ2-1	.	CAIRSINNEQFF
TRBV5-4	TRBJ2-2	TRBD2	CASSPLTSGGAGELFF
TRBV10-3	TRBJ1-3	.	CAIAKTGGGAGNTIYF
TRBV2	TRBJ1-6	.	CASSDTEPNSPLHF
TRBV6-6	TRBJ2-6	.	CASSESSGANVLTF
TRBV7-8	TRBJ2-3	TRBD2	CASTRSWTSVADTQYF
TRBV9	TRBJ2-7	.	CASSVAPESSYEQYF
TRBV11-2	TRBJ2-3	.	CASSGPSGGVTDTQYF
TRBV9	TRBJ2-5	TRBD2	CASSVEAGAQETQYF
TRBV7-9	TRBJ2-7	.	CASSNRLQDYEQYF
TRBV11-2	TRBJ2-7	TRBD1	CASSVGQGAYEQYF
TRBV5-4	TRBJ2-1	TRBD2	CASSDRTSGDNEQFF